A single sample is the source of the 20 T cell receptor beta chains below, sequenced in a study of glioma-infiltrating T cells after dendritic cell vaccination. Sequencing was performed with immunoSEQ multiplex PCR; in TCRdb, only in-frame clones are kept and a portion is missing. The top ten hold approximately 3% of the sample, which has more than 85,000 clones, about 90% seen once. Regarding time point: after dendritic cell vaccination, including at tumor progression/relapse. The sample here was blood, taken after dendritic cell vaccination. The receptors derive from a human donor with glioblastoma.

This chain connects TRBV10-3 to TRBJ1-2; maybe TRBD1 (5 bases). The ends were cut back, 2 bases at V and 8 bases at J, with 24 bases in the middle. This CDR3 has 17 residues. The germline V gene has CDR1 ENHRY and CDR2 SYGVKD. The CDR3 spells CAISEGSVGLTRGGYTF. The CDR3 nucleotides read TGTGCCATCAGTGAGGGCAGTGTGGGACTCACCCGGGGGGGCTACACCTTC.

The chain has TRBV7-9 and TRBJ1-1; a weak D match, TRBD1 (6 bases). V was trimmed by 6 bases and J by 0 bases, leaving 11 bases between them. Germline V gives CDR1 SEHNR, CDR2 FQNEAQ (reference sequence). This CDR3 is built from 14 residues. CDR3 sequence reads: CASSPQGMNTEAFF. DNA of the CDR3: TGTGCCAGCAGTCCTCAGGGGATGAACACTGAAGCTTTCTTT.

This clone was observed once. The chain recombines TRBV7-9 with TRBJ2-6; TRBD2 is a possible D gene (5 bases). V lost 4 bases and J 1 base, leaving 11 bases between the germline ends. The germline CDR1 and CDR2 sequences are SEHNR and FQNEAQ (reference sequence). The CDR3 consists of 16 residues. The CDR3 DNA follows: TGTGCCAGCAGCTCGGGGATAGAATCTGGGGCCAACGTCCTGACTTTC. Protein: CASSSGIESGANVLTF.

The rearrangement joins TRBV5-1 to TRBJ1-2, with 8 bases identical to TRBD1. The CDR3 is 13 amino acids. The V segment lost 5 bases and the J segment 5 bases; nucleotides outside the gene matches: 5. Germline V gene lookup returns CDR1 SGHRS and CDR2 YFSETQ. The CDR3 DNA follows: TGCGCCAGCAGTCAAGACAGGGGTTATGGCTACACCTTC. It translates to CASSQDRGYGYTF.

The chain joins TRBV5-6 to TRBJ1-1; a weak D match, TRBD1 (5 bases). The V end lost 4 bases, the J end lost 2 bases, and 9 bases lay between the germline ends. The V gene's germline CDR1 is SGHDT and CDR2 YYEEEE. There are 13 residues in the CDR3. In nucleotides, the CDR3 is TGTGCCAGCAGCCTAGACAGAAACACTGAAGCTTTCTTT. Its translation is CASSLDRNTEAFF.

The V call is TRBV2, the J call TRBJ2-1; 8 nucleotides align to TRBD2. With V trimmed by 3 bases and J by 7 bases, 2 bases remained unmatched. The CDR3 extends over 13 amino acids. Germline V gives CDR1 SNHLY, CDR2 FYNNEI. The CDR3 DNA reads TGTGCCAGCAGTGACGGGACTAGGAATGAGCAGTTCTTC. Its translation is CASSDGTRNEQFF.

A word on this clone: The junction shows a germline mismatch at one end, possibly a read error. The same CDR3 arises from other DNA sequences in this sample as well. V usage is TRBV30 and J usage is TRBJ1-6; the D gene is possibly TRBD1 (5 bases). The germline gives CDR1 GTSNPN, CDR2 SVGIG (reference sequence). CDR3 length: 15 residues. The CDR3 loop reads CAFNPGPGVNSPLHF. In DNA form, the CDR3 reads TGTGCCTTTAATCCGGGACCGGGGGTGAATTCCCCCCTCCACTTT.

Only a few counts were recorded for this clone. The chain carries TRBV27 and TRBJ2-2, with D possibly being TRBD1 (5 bases). Germline V CDR1 and CDR2: MNHEY, SMNVEV (reference sequence). V gave up 2 bases and J gave up 7 bases, with 11 bases separating them. CDR3 size: 14 residues. The CDR3 here is CASSLQGVVGELFF. The CDR3 DNA follows: TGTGCCAGCAGTTTACAGGGCGTCGTCGGGGAGCTGTTTTTT.

The chain links TRBV4-2 to TRBJ2-1, with D maybe TRBD2 (6 bases). Trimming shortened V by 4 bases and J by 1 base, and 14 bases separated the two germline ends. The CDR3 covers 16 residues. The germline CDR1 and CDR2 sequences are LGHNA and YNFKEQ. The CDR3 nucleotides read TGTGCCAGCAGCCCCCGCGGGGCTTTATCCTACAATGAGCAGTTCTTC. Translating it yields CASSPRGALSYNEQFF.

The J gene is TRBJ1-1, the V gene TRBV27; 10 bases line up with TRBD1. This CDR3 region has 15 residues. The germline CDR1 and CDR2 sequences are MNHEY and SMNVEV (reference sequence). V lost 6 bases, J lost 3 bases, and 7 bases stayed unmatched. This CDR3 is CASRPGQGRYTEAFF. CDR3 DNA sequence: TGTGCCAGCAGGCCGGGACAGGGGAGGTACACTGAAGCTTTCTTT.

The chain employs TRBV7-9 and TRBJ2-1; 8 nucleotides align to TRBD2. V lost 2 bases and J lost 7; bases outside the gene matches: 10. CDR1 is SEHNR, CDR2 FQNEAQ, per germline (reference sequence). This CDR3 is 16 amino acids long. The CDR3 region has the DNA TGTGCCAGCAGCTTATATACTAGCGGAAAAGGTAATGAGCAGTTCTTC. It yields the protein CASSLYTSGKGNEQFF. Based on the CDR3 plus reference TRBV7-9 and TRBJ2-1, the full variable domain is DTGVSQNPRHKITKRGQNVTFRCDPISEHNRLYWYRQTLGQGPEFLTYFQNEAQLEKSRLLSDRFSAERPKGSFSTLEIQRTEQGDSAMYLCASSLYTSGKGNEQFFGPGTRLTVL.

The V call is TRBV28, the J call TRBJ1-4; D is perhaps TRBD1 (5 bases). V lost 6 bases and J 8 bases, leaving 13 bases between the germline ends. CDR3 length equals 13 residues. Germline V lookup: CDR1 MDHEN, CDR2 SYDVKM. The CDR3 reads CASREGREEKLFF. CDR3 in DNA: TGTGCCAGCAGGGAGGGGCGTGAGGAAAAACTGTTTTTT.

V gene TRBV5-4 combines with J gene TRBJ2-3; D is perhaps TRBD1 (5 bases). The CDR3 is made up of 16 amino acids. CDR1 is SGHNT, CDR2 YYREEE, per germline (reference sequence). V lost 4 bases and J 3 bases, leaving 18 bases between the germline ends. The CDR3 spells CASSPPFGRVTDTQYF. The CDR3 DNA follows: TGTGCCAGCAGCCCGCCCTTTGGCAGGGTGACAGATACGCAGTATTTT.

This clone was counted between two and nine times. The rearrangement uses TRBV2 and TRBJ2-1; 9 bases match TRBD2. Unmatched junction bases numbered 4, after V lost 3 bases and J lost 4 bases. The CDR3 has 15 amino acids. Germline V gene lookup returns CDR1 SNHLY and CDR2 FYNNEI. CDR3 region: CASSEGLAGYNEQFF. The CDR3 DNA follows: TGTGCCAGCAGTGAGGGGCTAGCGGGATACAATGAGCAGTTCTTC.

This clone was observed once. V gene TRBV20-1 combines with J gene TRBJ1-2; D ambiguous. CDR1 is DFQATT, CDR2 SNEGSKA, per germline (reference sequence). V shed 2 bases and J shed 3 bases, with 4 bases lying between them. The CDR3 consists of 11 residues. CDR3 sequence (DNA): TGCAGTGCTAGACGAGACTATGGCTACACCTTC. Encoded protein: CSARRDYGYTF.

This chain joins TRBV30 and TRBJ1-3, with D perhaps matching TRBD1 (6 bases). The CDR3 length is 15 residues. Germline-derived CDR1 and CDR2 are GTSNPN and SVGIG (reference sequence). V was shortened by 2 bases and J by 4 bases, with 15 bases between the two germline ends. CDR3 sequence: CAWSRQGGEGNTIYF. DNA for the CDR3: TGTGCCTGGAGTCGACAAGGGGGGGAAGGAAACACCATATATTTT.

V and J are TRBV5-1 and TRBJ1-2, with 8 bases identical to TRBD1. V dropped 4 bases and J dropped 4; count of bases not matched to a gene: 6. The germline gives CDR1 SGHRS, CDR2 YFSETQ. The CDR3 loop spans 14 amino acids. CDR3 in amino acids: CASSPGQGSYGYTF. DNA for the CDR3: TGCGCCAGCAGCCCAGGACAGGGCAGCTATGGCTACACCTTC. Drawing the rest from reference TRBV5-1 and TRBJ1-2, the complete variable domain is KAGVTQTPRYLIKTRGQQVTLSCSPISGHRSVSWYQQTPGQGLQFLFEYFSETQRNKGNFPGRFSGRQFSNSRSEMNVSTLELGDSALYLCASSPGQGSYGYTFGSGTRLTVV.

The chain combines TRBV10-3 with TRBJ2-7, with D possibly being TRBD1 (5 bases). There are 14 residues in the CDR3. The V gene lost 0 bases and the J gene lost 3 bases, with 9 bases spanning the gap. CDR1 and CDR2 (germline): ENHRY, SYGVKD. CDR3 residues: CAISESRQGYEQYF. In DNA, the CDR3 is TGTGCCATCAGTGAGTCGAGGCAGGGCTACGAGCAGTACTTC.

J is TRBJ2-2 and V is TRBV29-1, with D possibly TRBD2 on 5 matching bases. Germline V lookup: CDR1 SQVTM, CDR2 ANQGSEA. CDR3 length equals 14 residues. The V and J ends lost 6 bases and 0 bases respectively, with 11 bases between them. The CDR3 here is CSVGLLANTGELFF. In DNA, the CDR3 is TGCAGCGTCGGATTACTAGCGAACACCGGGGAGCTGTTTTTT.

V is TRBV5-1 and J is TRBJ2-7, with 7 positions matching TRBD1. CDR1 and CDR2 from the germline V gene are SGHRS and YFSETQ. The V gene end was trimmed by 7 bases and the J gene end by 3 bases; junction bases not matched to a gene: 7. The CDR3 has 13 residues. DNA for the CDR3: TGCGCCAGCGCCCCGGGACAGAACTACGAGCAGTACTTC. It encodes CASAPGQNYEQYF. The complete variable domain, with remaining parts taken from reference TRBV5-1 and TRBJ2-7, reads KAGVTQTPRYLIKTRGQQVTLSCSPISGHRSVSWYQQTPGQGLQFLFEYFSETQRNKGNFPGRFSGRQFSNSRSEMNVSTLELGDSALYLCASAPGQNYEQYFGPGTRLTVT.